These T cell receptor beta chains were read from a single sample in a study of graft-versus-host responses after intestinal transplantation. Antigens of these TCRs are unknown. Profiling relied on immunoSEQ multiplex PCR, and the TCRdb table lists in-frame clones only, not all of them. The sample carries tens of thousands of clones, roughly 93% recorded once. This specimen was unstimulated CD8+ T cells sorted from spleen or lymph node cells, taken before intestinal transplant. These receptors were collected from a human donor who received an intestinal transplant. Both conserved end residues are part of each CDR3. A D gene is named only where the DNA matches it firmly. Rows may omit the clone size; those that give it use once, few, many or a size class.

TRBD1	TRBV13	-	TRBJ1-2	CASSGQGQGHYGYTF	TGTGCCAGCAGCGGACAGGGTCAGGGGCACTATGGCTACACCTTC
-	TRBV30	-	TRBJ2-1	CAWSVGASSANEQFF	TGTGCCTGGAGTGTTGGGGCATCCTCGGCCAATGAGCAGTTCTTC
TRBD2	TRBV10-1	-	TRBJ2-5	CASSAGLAEETQYF	TGCGCCAGCAGTGCGGGACTAGCGGAAGAGACCCAGTACTTC
TRBD2	TRBV4-1	-	TRBJ2-1	CASSQDGRAVSDEQFF	TGCGCCAGCAGCCAAGACGGGAGGGCCGTTTCAGATGAGCAGTTCTTC
TRBD2	TRBV10-1	-	TRBJ2-1	CASSDSGRRLGSYNEQFF	TGCGCCAGCAGTGACAGCGGGAGGAGGTTGGGGTCCTACAATGAGCAGTTCTTC
TRBD1	TRBV5-5	-	TRBJ2-7	CASSPPGQPYEQYF	TGTGCCAGCAGCCCCCCGGGACAGCCCTACGAGCAGTACTTC
TRBD2	TRBV27	-	TRBJ2-7	CASSFRGAYEQYF	TGTGCCAGCAGTTTCCGGGGGGCCTACGAGCAGTACTTC
TRBD1	TRBV5-6	once	TRBJ1-1	CASSHRDSWDTEAFF	TGTGCCAGCAGCCATCGGGACAGCTGGGACACTGAAGCTTTCTTT
-	TRBV15	-	TRBJ2-7	CATTNSYEQYF	TGTGCCACCACGAATAGCTACGAGCAGTACTTC
TRBD2	TRBV27	-	TRBJ2-1	CASSLGTSGSREQFF	TGTGCCAGCAGTTTAGGGACTAGCGGGAGTAGGGAGCAGTTCTTC
TRBD2	TRBV5-4	-	TRBJ2-2	CASSPQAGGSTGELFF	TGTGCCAGCAGTCCTCAGGCGGGAGGAAGCACCGGGGAGCTGTTTTTT
-	TRBV7-2	-	TRBJ1-2	CASSLSSYPNYGYTF	TGTGCCAGCAGCTTATCCTCCTACCCAAACTATGGCTACACCTTC
TRBD2	TRBV4-1	-	TRBJ2-1	CASSQGARGGRNEQFF	TGCGCCAGCAGCCAAGGGGCGCGGGGGGGCCGGAATGAGCAGTTCTTC
TRBD1	TRBV11-2	once	TRBJ2-5	CASSLENRGQETQYF	TGTGCCAGCAGCTTAGAAAACAGGGGGCAGGAGACCCAGTACTTC
-	TRBV4-3	few	TRBJ1-4	CASSQISGSSEKLFF	TGCGCCAGCAGCCAAATCTCAGGCTCGAGCGAAAAACTGTTTTTT
-	TRBV4-3	-	TRBJ2-7	CASSQEPLPGYSYEQYF	TGCGCCAGCAGCCAAGAGCCGTTGCCAGGGTACTCCTACGAGCAGTACTTC
-	TRBV27	-	TRBJ1-5	CASAWGVRQPQHF	TGTGCCTCGGCCTGGGGGGTTCGACAGCCCCAGCATTTT
-	TRBV5-1	-	TRBJ2-1	CASSLVGVHEQFF	TGCGCCAGCAGCTTGGTGGGAGTACATGAGCAGTTCTTC
TRBD1	TRBV9	-	TRBJ1-5	CASSVGQGLNQPQHF	TGTGCCAGCAGCGTGGGACAGGGACTCAATCAGCCCCAGCATTTT
TRBD1	TRBV10-2	-	TRBJ2-7	CASSEGTGTQQYF	TGCGCCAGCAGTGAGGGGACAGGGACACAGCAGTACTTC
-	TRBV7-6	-	TRBJ2-5	CASSPALAQGTQYF	TGTGCCAGCAGCCCCGCCCTGGCCCAGGGGACCCAGTACTTC
TRBD1	TRBV28	-	TRBJ2-5	CASSLFTTGDETQYF	TGTGCCAGCAGTTTATTTACGACAGGGGACGAGACCCAGTACTTC
TRBD1	TRBV6-6	few	TRBJ1-1	CATHIGGSNTEAFF	TGTGCCACCCACATAGGGGGCTCTAACACTGAAGCTTTCTTT
-	TRBV7-8	-	TRBJ2-1	CASIRDSYNEQFF	TGTGCCAGCATCAGGGACTCCTACAATGAGCAGTTCTTC
-	TRBV19	-	TRBJ2-7	CASSPTGGAYEQYF	TGTGCCAGTAGCCCAACAGGGGGGGCCTACGAGCAGTACTTC
-	TRBV7-2	-	TRBJ2-7	CASSLDGGTYEQYF	TGTGCCAGCAGCTTAGACGGGGGAACCTACGAGCAGTACTTC
-	TRBV30	-	TRBJ2-7	CAWSVRLAIYEQYF	TGTGCCTGGAGTGTAAGGCTAGCGATCTACGAGCAGTACTTC
-	TRBV4-3	-	TRBJ2-5	CASSQASDEETQYF	TGCGCCAGCAGCCAGGCTAGCGACGAAGAGACCCAGTACTTC
TRBD2	TRBV2	once	TRBJ2-3	CAVVPAGGPTDTQYF	TGTGCCGTAGTTCCCGCGGGGGGTCCCACAGATACGCAGTATTTT
-	TRBV27	-	TRBJ1-6	CASSLLSPATGAMGSLHF	TGTGCCAGCAGTCTCTTATCGCCTGCGACAGGCGCCATGGGATCCCTCCACTTT
TRBD1	TRBV30	few	TRBJ2-7	CAWTGGASYEQYF	TGTGCCTGGACAGGGGGCGCTTCCTACGAGCAGTACTTC
-	TRBV5-1	once	TRBJ1-2	CASSLAPDGYTF	TGCGCCAGCAGCTTGGCCCCTGATGGCTACACCTTC
TRBD2	TRBV7-8	-	TRBJ2-7	CASSPGLAAYEQYF	TGTGCCAGCAGCCCAGGACTAGCGGCCTACGAGCAGTACTTC
TRBD1	TRBV6-5	-	TRBJ2-7	CASSPSQGPNYEQYF	TGTGCCAGCAGTCCATCACAGGGGCCAAACTACGAGCAGTACTTC
-	TRBV9	-	TRBJ2-1	CASSAEGFTEQFF	TGTGCCAGCAGCGCGGAGGGTTTCACCGAGCAGTTCTTC
TRBD1	TRBV5-5	-	TRBJ1-2	CASSSPGQGLTNYGYTF	TGTGCCAGCAGCTCACCGGGACAGGGTCTCACTAACTATGGCTACACCTTC